A single sample gave rise to the 23 T cell receptor beta chains below, sequenced in a study of early T cells in non-severe SARS-CoV-2 infection. Using its own MiXCR run on the 5' RACE reads, TCRdb lists one record per CDR3 protein. The sample yields about 68,000 distinct CDR3 sequences, 9.5% to 15% seen once. The sequencing sample was made of whole blood. Source of these receptors: an adult who was a healthcare worker with PCR-confirmed SARS-CoV-2 infection or an uninfected control (not recorded which).

This chain connects TRBV11-2 to TRBJ1-1; perhaps TRBD1 as D (5 bases). Germline CDR1 reads SGHAT; CDR2 reads FQNNGV. V was pared by 1 base and J by 0 bases, with 9 bases between. This CDR3 comprises 15 residues. The CDR3 reads CASSLGPRVNTEAFF. In DNA form, the CDR3 reads TGTGCCAGCAGCTTAGGGCCCAGGGTGAACACTGAAGCTTTCTTT.

In its sample, this clonotype was seen a few times. The chain is built from TRBV7-9 and TRBJ2-1, with TRBD1 matching over 8 bases. CDR1 and CDR2 from the germline V gene are SEHNR and FQNEAQ (reference sequence). This CDR3 is 15 amino acids long. Losses at the gene ends were 7 bases for V and 3 bases for J; bases not matched to a gene: 8. CDR3 region: CASTRTGTGYNEQFF. DNA of the CDR3: TGTGCCAGCACCCGGACCGGGACAGGCTACAATGAGCAGTTCTTC.

The CDR3 DNA sequence: TGTGCCAGCAGCGGTCGGGGTTGGGGATCTAGCACAGATACGCAGTATTTT. Translation: CASSGRGWGSSTDTQYF. The V gene is TRBV7-9, the J gene TRBJ2-3; D perhaps matches TRBD2 (5 bases). This CDR3 has 17 residues. The V and J ends lost 5 bases and 0 bases respectively, with 18 bases between them. The germline CDR1 and CDR2 sequences are SEHNR and FQNEAQ (reference sequence).

This chain links TRBV29-1 with TRBJ1-1; D is ambiguous. Germline CDR1 reads SQVTM; CDR2 reads ANQGSEA. This CDR3 is 12 amino acids long. The V and J ends lost 7 bases and 0 bases respectively, with 9 bases between them. CDR3 sequence reads: CSAKTMNTEAFF. The DNA of the CDR3 is TGCAGCGCCAAGACGATGAACACTGAAGCTTTCTTT.

The genes are TRBV20-1 and TRBJ2-7; a weak D match, TRBD1 (6 bases). Germline V lookup: CDR1 DFQATT, CDR2 SNEGSKA (reference sequence). V lost 6 bases, J lost 4 bases, and 10 bases lay in between. CDR3 size: 11 residues. CDR3 bases: TGCAGTGCGCAACAGGGTTACGAGCAGTACTTC. This gives the protein CSAQQGYEQYF.

This clonotype was counted many times. The chain links TRBV2 to TRBJ1-5; 10 positions agree with TRBD1. CDR3 length: 15 amino acids. Germline CDR1 reads SNHLY; CDR2 reads FYNNEI. The J segment lost 4 bases and the V segment lost 1 base, leaving 1 base of the junction unmatched. CDR3 region: CASSEGDRGNQPQHF. CDR3 nucleotide sequence: TGTGCCAGCAGTGAAGGGGACAGGGGAAATCAGCCCCAGCATTTT.

The chain's CDR3 is CASGLAVDEQFF. The CDR3 DNA follows: TGTGCTAGTGGTTTAGCGGTTGATGAGCAGTTCTTC. V is TRBV12-5 and J is TRBJ2-1; tentative D call: TRBD2 (5 bases). There are 12 residues in the CDR3. Germline V gene data show CDR1 as LGHNT and CDR2 as FRNRAP. The V end lost 3 bases, the J end lost 8 bases, and 8 bases lay between the germline ends. Full variable domain (missing parts from reference TRBV12-5 and TRBJ2-1): DARVTQTPRHKVTEMGQEVTMRCQPILGHNTVFWYRQTMMQGLELLAYFRNRAPLDDSGMPKDRFSAEMPDATLATLKIQPSEPRDSAVYFCASGLAVDEQFFGPGTRLTVL.

This clonotype was seen more than once but under ten times. This chain links TRBV10-2 with TRBJ1-1; 10 bases are a match to TRBD1. With 6 bases clipped from V and 3 bases from J, the junction kept 1 base outside the gene matches. From germline, CDR1 is WSHSY and CDR2 SAAADI. This CDR3 is built from 13 residues. The CDR3, as DNA: TGCGCCAGCAGGGACAGGGGGGACACTGAAGCTTTCTTT. It yields the protein CASRDRGDTEAFF.

This clonotype was picked up many times. J is TRBJ2-7 and V is TRBV6-1; maybe TRBD1 (6 bases). In germline, CDR1 is MNHNS, CDR2 SASEGT. V was shortened by 4 bases and J by 5 bases, with 18 bases between the two germline ends. CDR3 length: 15 amino acids. This CDR3 reads CASSGTGQGRHEQYF. CDR3 sequence (DNA): TGTGCCAGCAGTGGAACAGGCCAGGGGAGACACGAGCAGTACTTC.

This clonotype has a handful of counts. The rearrangement uses TRBV6-6 and TRBJ1-2; D gene ambiguous. This CDR3 has 16 residues. The V end lost 5 bases, the J end lost 2 bases, and 18 bases lay between the germline ends. Germline-derived CDR1 and CDR2 are MNHNY and SVGAGI (reference sequence). The CDR3 nucleotides read TGTGCCAGCAGTAGCCCGACCACCATCCTAAACTATGGCTACACCTTC. As protein: CASSSPTTILNYGYTF.

The rearrangement uses TRBV15 and TRBJ2-5; 10 nucleotides match TRBD1. The CDR3 covers 14 residues. After removal of 3 bases from V and 5 bases from J, the junction contained 3 bases not matched to a gene. CDR1 and CDR2 from the germline V gene are LNHNV and YYDKDF (reference sequence). The CDR3 bases are TGTGCCACCAGCAGCGACAGGGGGCAGGAGACCCAGTACTTC. Its translation: CATSSDRGQETQYF.

This clonotype was found a few times. V is TRBV6-1 and J is TRBJ2-1, with 9 bases aligning to TRBD2. V dropped 6 bases and J dropped 5; count of bases not matched to a gene: 8. The CDR3 sequence is 15 residues long. Germline loops: CDR1 MNHNS, CDR2 SASEGT. The CDR3 spells CASSRTAGGDNEQFF. As DNA, the CDR3 is TGTGCCAGCAGCAGGACGGCGGGGGGGGACAATGAGCAGTTCTTC.

The CDR3 DNA is TGCAGTGCTAGTCTACAGGGCGGTAGCGAGCAGTACTTC. It translates to CSASLQGGSEQYF. The rearrangement uses TRBV20-1 and TRBJ2-7; perhaps TRBD1 as D (6 bases). There are 13 residues in the CDR3. Trimming removed 3 bases from V and 6 bases from J, with 15 bases in between. Germline loops: CDR1 DFQATT, CDR2 SNEGSKA (reference sequence).

This chain joins TRBV7-2 and TRBJ2-5; tentatively, D is TRBD1 (6 bases). Germline loops: CDR1 SGHTA, CDR2 FQGNSA. This CDR3 is 13 amino acids long. Between the trimmed V and J ends, which lost 5 bases and 1 base, there was a span of 8 bases. The CDR3 reads CASSRQVQETQYF. As DNA, the CDR3 is TGTGCCAGCAGCAGACAGGTCCAAGAGACCCAGTACTTC.

This clonotype showed up just a few times. In DNA form, the CDR3 reads TGTGCCAGCAGCCAAGATCAGGCAGGGAATAATTCACCCCTCCACTTT. Translated: CASSQDQAGNNSPLHF. The chain combines TRBV3-1 with TRBJ1-6; D may be TRBD1 (5 bases). Per germline, CDR1 LGHDT and CDR2 YNNKEL (reference sequence). Between the trimmed V and J ends, which lost 0 bases and 5 bases, there was a span of 11 bases. CDR3 length: 16 residues.

The rearrangement joins TRBV7-9 to TRBJ1-6; D perhaps matches TRBD1 (6 bases). The V gene lost 1 base and the J gene lost 6 bases, with 10 bases spanning the gap. The CDR3 has 15 amino acids. Germline CDR1 SEHNR, CDR2 FQNEAQ (reference sequence). The CDR3 coding sequence is TGTGCCAGCAGCTTAGAAGGGGGGGTTAATTCACCCCTCCACTTT. Its protein is CASSLEGGVNSPLHF.

The sample holds many counts of this clonotype. J is TRBJ1-2 and V is TRBV7-6, with a possible D match to TRBD1 (6 bases). V lost 5 bases and J 6 bases, leaving 13 bases between the germline ends. From germline, CDR1 is SGHVS and CDR2 FNYEAQ. This CDR3 has 13 amino acids. The DNA for the CDR3 is TGTGCCAGCAGCCCACAGGGTTTGGATGGCTACACCTTC. Residues: CASSPQGLDGYTF.

The rearrangement links TRBV6-6 to TRBJ1-5; D might be TRBD1 (5 bases). The CDR3 length is 18 residues. Germline assignment: CDR1 MNHNY and CDR2 SVGAGI (reference sequence). The V gene lost 0 bases and the J gene lost 0 bases, with 15 bases spanning the gap. CDR3 bases: TGTGCCAGCAGTTACTCCCCCCGACAGCCGGGTAGCAATCAGCCCCAGCATTTT. Amino acids: CASSYSPRQPGSNQPQHF.

The gene calls are TRBV20-1 and TRBJ2-7; TRBD2 agrees at 15 bases. The V gene end was trimmed by 5 bases and the J gene end by 1 base; junction bases not matched to a gene: 9. The CDR3 contains 17 residues. Germline CDR1 and CDR2: DFQATT and SNEGSKA (reference sequence). The CDR3 coding sequence is TGCAGTGCTGAGGGACTAGCGGGGGGACCCGATTCCTACGAGCAGTACTTC. This sequence encodes CSAEGLAGGPDSYEQYF.

This clonotype has just a few counts. The chain recombines TRBV6-6 with TRBJ2-5, with no clear D. Trimming pared 2 bases from V and 2 bases from J, leaving 12 bases between. CDR1 and CDR2 from the germline V gene are MNHNY and SVGAGI (reference sequence). CDR3 length: 15 amino acids. In DNA, the CDR3 is TGTGCCAGCAGTTACAGAGTGAGTCCGCAAGAGACCCAGTACTTC. Protein: CASSYRVSPQETQYF.

This clonotype was counted a few times. V gene TRBV27 combines with J gene TRBJ2-4, with D unclear. The CDR3 length is 14 residues. Germline V gene sequence: CDR1 MNHEY, CDR2 SMNVEV (reference sequence). V lost 8 bases and J 7 bases, leaving 18 bases between the germline ends. As DNA, the CDR3 is TGTGCCAGCTTTCCCACAGTCCTTTCGAACATTCAGTACTTC. Protein sequence: CASFPTVLSNIQYF.

In nucleotides, the CDR3 is TGCGCCAGCAGCTTGGTTGGACAGCATAACTATGGCTACACCTTC. This sequence encodes CASSLVGQHNYGYTF. The genes are TRBV5-1 and TRBJ1-2; tentative D call: TRBD1 (6 bases). The CDR3 is 15 residues long. Trimming pared 0 bases from V and 1 base from J, leaving 10 bases between. CDR1 is SGHRS, CDR2 YFSETQ, per germline.

Many counts were recorded for this clonotype. J is TRBJ2-3 and V is TRBV11-3, with D hard to call. This CDR3 is built from 12 residues. Trimming pared 4 bases from V and 2 bases from J, leaving 4 bases between. From germline, CDR1 is SGHNT and CDR2 YENEEA. CDR3 sequence (DNA): TGTGCCAGCAGCTCGAACACAGATACGCAGTATTTT. Translated, it gives CASSSNTDTQYF.